This TCR beta chain was observed in a study of T-cell reconstitution after alpha-beta-depleted transplantation in children. Findings and caveats of the study: Several hundred graft clones that had expanded were reportedly the source of alpha-beta T cells about two months after transplant.

This clonotype was seen more than once but under ten times. The antigen is unknown. Trimming cost V 1 base and J 1 base, with 8 bases left between them. The CDR3 length is 14 residues. Germline-derived CDR1 and CDR2 are MNHEY and SVGEGT. Preparation of the TCRbeta library used unique molecular identifiers. MiXCR was run by TCRdb on the PCR reads, yielding one entry per CDR3 protein. Of hundreds of thousands of distinct CDR3 sequences listed, 15% to 20% are singletons. The sample in question was PBMCs, mostly from graft donor cells, obtained 360 days after TCRalphabeta/CD19-depleted stem cell transplant. V gene TRBV6-2 or TRBV6-3 combines with J gene TRBJ2-7; D is ambiguous. The sequence was obtained from a male patient aged 2 to 9 who had a stem cell transplant for acute lymphoblastic leukemia, so the T cells may come from the graft donor. The CDR3 here is CASSYLAHSYEQYF. The CDR3 bases are TGTGCCAGCAGTTACTTGGCCCATTCCTACGAGCAGTACTTC.